What follows describes a single T cell receptor (beta chain). This entry is derived from a study of radiotherapy plus CTLA-4 blockade in lung cancer. TCRdb's copy holds only in-frame clones and misses some; the assay was immunoSEQ multiplex PCR. The repertoire consists of 53,000 or so clones, with roughly 90% occurring once and the leading ten covering 15% to 20%. The source is a human donor with non-small cell lung cancer that progressed on radiotherapy plus ipilimumab. Some clones in this sample may be carry-over from other donors' samples. Specimen: peripheral blood, collected from a patient treated with radiotherapy plus ipilimumab.

Here the CDR3 DNA reads TGTGCCAGCAGCCGGGGACTAGCGGACTACCAAGAGACCCAGTACTTC. Its protein is CASSRGLADYQETQYF. The chain joins TRBV7-9 to TRBJ2-5; 11 nucleotides align to TRBD2. Unmatched junction bases numbered 5, after V lost 5 bases and J lost 0 bases. Germline loops: CDR1 SEHNR, CDR2 FQNEAQ (reference sequence). This CDR3 spans 16 amino acids.